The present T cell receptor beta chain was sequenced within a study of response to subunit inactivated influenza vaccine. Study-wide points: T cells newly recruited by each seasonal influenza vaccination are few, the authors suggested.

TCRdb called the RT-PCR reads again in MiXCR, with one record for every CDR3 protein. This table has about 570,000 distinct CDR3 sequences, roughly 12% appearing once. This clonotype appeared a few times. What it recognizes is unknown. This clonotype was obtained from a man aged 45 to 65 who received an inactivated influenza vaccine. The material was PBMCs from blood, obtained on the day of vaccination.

The CDR3 coding sequence is TGTGCCAGCAGCGTAGAAGGGGACAGGAGCACAGATACGCAGTATTTT. Its protein product is CASSVEGDRSTDTQYF. The chain joins TRBV9 to TRBJ2-3, with TRBD1 matching over 8 bases. This CDR3 has 16 residues. J gave up 0 bases and V 0 bases, and 3 bases lay outside the gene matches. Germline V gene lookup returns CDR1 SGDLS and CDR2 YYNGEE.